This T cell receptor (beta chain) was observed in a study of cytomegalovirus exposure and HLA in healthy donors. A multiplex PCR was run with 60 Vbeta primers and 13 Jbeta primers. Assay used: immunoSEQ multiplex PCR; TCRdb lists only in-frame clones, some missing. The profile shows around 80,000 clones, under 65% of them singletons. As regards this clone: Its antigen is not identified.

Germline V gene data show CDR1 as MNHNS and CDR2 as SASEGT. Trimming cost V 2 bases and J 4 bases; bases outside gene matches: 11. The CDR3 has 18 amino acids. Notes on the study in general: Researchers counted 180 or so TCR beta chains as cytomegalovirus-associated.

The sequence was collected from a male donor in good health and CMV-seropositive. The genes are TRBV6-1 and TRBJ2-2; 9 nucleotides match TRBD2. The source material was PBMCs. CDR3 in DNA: TGTGCCAGCAGTGAACCCATAGCGGGGGCTTGGACCACCGGGGAGCTGTTTTTT. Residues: CASSEPIAGAWTTGELFF.